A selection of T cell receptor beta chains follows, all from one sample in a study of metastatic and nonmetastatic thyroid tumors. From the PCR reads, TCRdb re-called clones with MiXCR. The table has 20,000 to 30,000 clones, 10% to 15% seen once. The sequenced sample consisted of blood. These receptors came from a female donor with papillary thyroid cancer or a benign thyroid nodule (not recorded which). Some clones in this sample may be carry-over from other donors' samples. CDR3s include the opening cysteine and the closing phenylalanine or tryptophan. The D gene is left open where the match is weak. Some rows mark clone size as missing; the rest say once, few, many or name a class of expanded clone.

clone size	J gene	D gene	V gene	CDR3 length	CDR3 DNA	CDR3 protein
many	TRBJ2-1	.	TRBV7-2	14	TGTGCCAGCAGCTTCGGACCTAACCCCTCGGAGCAGTTCTTC	CASSFGPNPSEQFF
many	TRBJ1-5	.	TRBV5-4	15	TGTGCCAGCAGCGGGGGTGGCGGACGCAATCAGCCCCAGCATTTT	CASSGGGGRNQPQHF
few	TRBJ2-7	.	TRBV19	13	TGTGCCAGTAGTATAATGATGGGCTACGAGCAGTACTTC	CASSIMMGYEQYF
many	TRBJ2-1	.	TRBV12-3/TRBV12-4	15	TGTGCCAGCCAGTGGGAATTACTTCAAGGGAATGAGCAGTTCTTC	CASQWELLQGNEQFF
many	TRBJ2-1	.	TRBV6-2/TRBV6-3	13	TGTGCCAGCAGTTCAGGGGTCCACAATGAGCAGTTCTTC	CASSSGVHNEQFF
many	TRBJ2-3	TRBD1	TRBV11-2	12	TGTGCCAGCGGACAGGGCACAGATACGCAGTATTTT	CASGQGTDTQYF
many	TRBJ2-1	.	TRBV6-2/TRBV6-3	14	TGTGCCAGCCAAGGGGGGTTTGATGTTGGTGAGCAGTTCTTC	CASQGGFDVGEQFF
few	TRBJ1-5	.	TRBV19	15	TGTGCCAGTAGTTTGCGGGCCACGACTAATCAGCCCCAGCATTTT	CASSLRATTNQPQHF
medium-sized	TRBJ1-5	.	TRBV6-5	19	TGTGCCAGCAGACGGATAACAGACAAGACTTTAGGGTTATTTCAGCCCCAGCATTTT	CASRRITDKTLGLFQPQHF
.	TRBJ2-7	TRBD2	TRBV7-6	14	TGTGCCAGCAGCCCCAGCGGGGGGGCCTACGAGCAGTACTTC	CASSPSGGAYEQYF
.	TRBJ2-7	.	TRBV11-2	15	TGTGCCAGCAGCTTCTGGGCCGGACAGAACTACGAGCAGTACTTC	CASSFWAGQNYEQYF
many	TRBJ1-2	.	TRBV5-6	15	TGTGCCAGCAGCCCCCTCGGAGTAACTAACTATGGCTACACCTTC	CASSPLGVTNYGYTF